These T cell receptor beta chains were read from a single sample in a study of response to subunit inactivated influenza vaccine. TCRdb itself ran the RT-PCR reads through MiXCR, one entry per CDR3 protein. Among 500,000 to 700,000 distinct CDR3 sequences, roughly a quarter were seen once, and the ten largest hold 2.5% to 3%. The same data also contributed to another study, on T cells expressing NK-cell markers.

The starting material was CD4+ T cells sorted from PBMCs, obtained roughly 13 days after vaccination. These receptors originate from a man aged 45-65 years who received an inactivated influenza vaccine. Each CDR3 is given with its conserved first and last residue. D genes are given only for firm matches. Only some rows state a clone size, as once, few, many or a class for expanded clones.

>TRBV5-1|.|TRBJ1-2|.
CASSLDGGLGGYTF
TGCGCCAGCAGCTTGGATGGGGGGCTGGGTGGCTACACCTTC
>TRBV20-1|.|TRBJ2-1|.
CSASRMSMGEQFF
TGCAGTGCTAGTAGGATGAGTATGGGTGAGCAGTTCTTC
>TRBV12-3/TRBV12-4|.|TRBJ2-2|.
CASMTLGGAAAGELFF
TGTGCCAGCATGACCCTGGGGGGGGCAGCCGCCGGGGAGCTGTTTTTT
>TRBV27|TRBD2|TRBJ2-5|.
CASSEAGGEETQYF
TGTGCCAGCAGCGAAGCGGGAGGGGAAGAGACCCAGTACTTC
>TRBV18|TRBD2|TRBJ2-3|.
CASSPLGIGGAGDTQYF
TGTGCCAGCTCACCTCTCGGTATCGGGGGGGCCGGAGATACGCAGTATTTT
>TRBV4-2|TRBD2|TRBJ2-3|.
CASSQGWASGSTDTQYF
TGTGCCAGCAGCCAGGGTTGGGCTAGCGGGAGCACAGATACGCAGTATTTT
>TRBV28|TRBD1|TRBJ2-3|.
CASRGDRVTQYF
TGTGCCAGCAGGGGCGACAGGGTTACGCAGTATTTT
>TRBV7-2|.|TRBJ2-5|many
CASSRTGNQETQYF
TGTGCCAGCTCCCGAACAGGGAACCAAGAGACCCAGTACTTC
>TRBV7-2|.|TRBJ2-5|.
CASSSRTRAETQYF
TGTGCCAGCAGCTCACGGACACGAGCGGAGACCCAGTACTTC
>TRBV6-1|.|TRBJ2-5|.
CASSEGLTRLETQYF
TGTGCCAGCAGTGAGGGGCTGACTAGACTGGAGACCCAGTACTTC
>TRBV5-1|.|TRBJ2-2|.
CASRMAAGRNTGELFF
TGCGCCAGCAGAATGGCGGCGGGAAGGAACACCGGGGAGCTGTTTTTT
>TRBV5-6|.|TRBJ2-7|.
CASSVLDSYEQYF
TGTGCCAGCAGCGTCTTGGACAGCTACGAGCAGTACTTC
>TRBV2|.|TRBJ1-1|few
CASTRGEANTEAFF
TGTGCCAGCACCCGGGGGGAGGCGAACACTGAAGCTTTCTTT
>TRBV18|.|TRBJ2-7|few
CASSPGQFGNEQYF
TGTGCCAGCTCACCCGGACAGTTTGGCAACGAGCAGTACTTC
>TRBV5-1|TRBD1|TRBJ2-7|few
CASWDSAYEQYF
TGCGCCAGTTGGGACAGCGCCTACGAGCAGTACTTC
>TRBV7-8|.|TRBJ2-1|.
CASSGRSGNEQFF
TGTGCCAGCAGCGGAAGGTCTGGGAATGAGCAGTTCTTC
>TRBV9|.|TRBJ2-7|.
CASSLSPQGEQYF
TGTGCCAGCAGCTTGAGCCCGCAGGGGGAGCAGTACTTC
>TRBV7-6|.|TRBJ2-1|few
CASSLAAHMTIPGYNEQFF
TGTGCCAGCAGCTTAGCCGCCCACATGACTATCCCGGGATACAATGAGCAGTTCTTC
>TRBV29-1|.|TRBJ1-2|few
CSVDRRGDYGYTF
TGCAGCGTTGACAGGAGGGGAGACTATGGCTACACCTTC
>TRBV6-1|.|TRBJ2-3|.
CASTESIGTDTQYF
TGTGCCAGCACAGAATCCATTGGCACAGATACGCAGTATTTT
>TRBV7-2|TRBD2|TRBJ2-7|.
CASSRSGPYEQYF
TGTGCCAGCAGCCGTAGCGGGCCCTACGAGCAGTACTTC
>TRBV6-2/TRBV6-3|.|TRBJ2-7|once
CASSYLSGYEQYF
TGTGCCAGCAGTTACTTAAGCGGTTACGAGCAGTACTTC
>TRBV12-3/TRBV12-4|.|TRBJ1-3|few
CASSPGRYGNTIYF
TGTGCCAGCAGTCCCGGACGGTACGGAAACACCATATATTTT
>TRBV15|.|TRBJ2-3|few
CATRVRGTDTQYF
TGTGCCACCAGGGTAAGGGGCACAGATACGCAGTATTTT
>TRBV10-3|TRBD1|TRBJ2-1|.
CAISAGGSSYNEQFF
TGTGCCATCAGTGCAGGGGGAAGCTCCTACAATGAGCAGTTCTTC
>TRBV4-2|TRBD1|TRBJ2-7|many
CASSLPTGANEQYF
TGTGCCAGCAGCTTACCGACAGGGGCGAACGAGCAGTACTTC
>TRBV19|.|TRBJ2-1|.
CASSIDGRYNEQFF
TGTGCCAGTAGTATAGACGGGCGGTACAATGAGCAGTTCTTC
>TRBV20-1|.|TRBJ1-4|.
CSARSGNGEKLFF
TGCAGTGCTAGGTCGGGGAATGGGGAAAAACTGTTTTTT
>TRBV29-1|.|TRBJ2-4|few
CSVEEGGRVKNIQYF
TGCAGCGTTGAGGAAGGGGGACGAGTCAAAAACATTCAGTACTTC
>TRBV7-2|.|TRBJ2-7|.
CASSLARSGPTGSYEQYF
TGTGCCAGCAGCTTAGCTCGATCCGGGCCGACGGGCTCCTACGAGCAGTACTTC
>TRBV29-1|.|TRBJ2-5|.
CSVADRPRQETQYF
TGCAGCGTTGCTGACAGGCCACGCCAAGAGACCCAGTACTTC
>TRBV29-1|TRBD1|TRBJ1-1|.
CSVGQGDYTEAFF
TGCAGCGTTGGACAGGGGGATTACACTGAAGCTTTCTTT
>TRBV10-3|TRBD2|TRBJ2-2|.
CAIRAGLAGVSLNTGELFF
TGTGCCATCAGAGCGGGACTAGCGGGAGTGTCCTTGAACACCGGGGAGCTGTTTTTT
>TRBV12-3/TRBV12-4|TRBD1|TRBJ1-2|few
CASSLLGQGTNTF
TGTGCCAGCAGTTTACTAGGACAGGGGACAAACACCTTC
>TRBV2|TRBD2|TRBJ2-3|.
CASSVRGADTQYF
TGTGCCAGCAGTGTTCGGGGGGCAGATACGCAGTATTTT
>TRBV11-1|TRBD2|TRBJ2-7|few
CASSPIRTSGGVSYEQYF
TGTGCCAGCAGCCCTATACGGACTAGCGGGGGGGTTTCCTACGAGCAGTACTTC
>TRBV11-2|.|TRBJ2-1|.
CATTRKRRYGNEQFF
TGTGCCACCACCAGGAAAAGGAGGTATGGCAATGAGCAGTTCTTC
>TRBV10-3|.|TRBJ2-1|.
CAIREHLGRSSYNEQFF
TGTGCCATCAGGGAACATCTTGGTAGGAGCTCCTACAATGAGCAGTTCTTC
>TRBV20-1|TRBD2|TRBJ2-7|.
CSARDPTSATYEQYF
TGCAGTGCTAGAGACCCGACTAGCGCAACCTACGAGCAGTACTTC
>TRBV28|.|TRBJ1-2|.
CASVEGDGYTF
TGTGCCAGCGTCGAGGGGGATGGCTACACCTTC
>TRBV24-1|TRBD2|TRBJ2-1|.
CATGLAGANEQFF
TGTGCCACCGGACTAGCGGGAGCCAATGAGCAGTTCTTC
>TRBV18|.|TRBJ1-1|.
CASSPFGGVKNTEAFF
TGTGCCAGCTCACCGTTCGGGGGCGTTAAGAACACTGAAGCTTTCTTT
>TRBV7-9|TRBD2|TRBJ2-1|few
CASSLELARTTNEQFF
TGTGCCAGCAGCTTAGAACTAGCGAGGACGACCAATGAGCAGTTCTTC
>TRBV7-2|.|TRBJ1-1|.
CASSATGRGTEAFF
TGTGCCAGCAGCGCGACGGGAAGGGGAACTGAAGCTTTCTTT
>TRBV12-3/TRBV12-4|.|TRBJ1-1|few
CAARGGDTEAFF
TGTGCCGCCCGAGGCGGCGACACTGAAGCTTTCTTT
>TRBV9|TRBD2|TRBJ2-1|few
CASSASTSGTHYNEQFF
TGTGCCAGCAGCGCCTCGACTAGCGGGACCCACTACAATGAGCAGTTCTTC
>TRBV30|.|TRBJ1-6|many
CAWTSPSSYNSPLHF
TGTGCCTGGACCTCCCCCAGCTCCTATAATTCACCCCTCCACTTT
>TRBV28|.|TRBJ2-1|once
CASRPWAGRYNEQFF
TGTGCCAGCCGCCCTTGGGCGGGACGTTACAATGAGCAGTTCTTC
>TRBV24-1|.|TRBJ2-2|.
CATSPHANTGELFF
TGTGCCACCAGTCCTCACGCCAACACCGGGGAGCTGTTTTTT